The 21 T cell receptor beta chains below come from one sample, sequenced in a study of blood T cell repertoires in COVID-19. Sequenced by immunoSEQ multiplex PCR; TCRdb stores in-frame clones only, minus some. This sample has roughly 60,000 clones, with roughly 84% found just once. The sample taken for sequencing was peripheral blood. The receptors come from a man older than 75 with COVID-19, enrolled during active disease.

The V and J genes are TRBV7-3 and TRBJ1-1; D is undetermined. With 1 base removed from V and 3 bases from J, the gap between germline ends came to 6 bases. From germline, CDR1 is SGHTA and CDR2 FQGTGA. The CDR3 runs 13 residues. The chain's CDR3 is CASSLSGHTEAFF. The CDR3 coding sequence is TGTGCCAGCAGCTTAAGTGGCCACACTGAAGCTTTCTTT.

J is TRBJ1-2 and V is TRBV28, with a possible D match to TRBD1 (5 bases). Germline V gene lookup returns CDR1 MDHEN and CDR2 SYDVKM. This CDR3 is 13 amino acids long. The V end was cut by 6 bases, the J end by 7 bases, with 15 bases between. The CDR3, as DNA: TGTGCCAGCAGGACCCCGGGGGATGGTGGCTACACCTTC. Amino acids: CASRTPGDGGYTF.

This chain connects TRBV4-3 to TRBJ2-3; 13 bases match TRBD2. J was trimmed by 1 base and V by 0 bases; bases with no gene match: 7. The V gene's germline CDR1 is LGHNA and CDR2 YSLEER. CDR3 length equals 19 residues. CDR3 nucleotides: TGCGCCAGCAGCCAAGAAAGGACTAGCGGGAGCGCGGGCACAGATACGCAGTATTTT. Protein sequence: CASSQERTSGSAGTDTQYF.

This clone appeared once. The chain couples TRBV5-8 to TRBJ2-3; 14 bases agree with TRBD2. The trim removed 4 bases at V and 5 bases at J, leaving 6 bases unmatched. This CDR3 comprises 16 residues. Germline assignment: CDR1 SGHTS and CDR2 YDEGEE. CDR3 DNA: TGTGCCAGCAGCAGTCGACTAGCGGGGGGGGTAGATACGCAGTATTTT. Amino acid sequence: CASSSRLAGGVDTQYF.

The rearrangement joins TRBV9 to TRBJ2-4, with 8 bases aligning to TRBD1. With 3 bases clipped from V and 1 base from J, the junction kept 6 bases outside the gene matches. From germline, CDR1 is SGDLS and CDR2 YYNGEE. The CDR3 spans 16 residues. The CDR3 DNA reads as TGTGCCAGCAGCGCCCTCCCAGGGGGCGCCAAAAACATTCAGTACTTC. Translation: CASSALPGGAKNIQYF.

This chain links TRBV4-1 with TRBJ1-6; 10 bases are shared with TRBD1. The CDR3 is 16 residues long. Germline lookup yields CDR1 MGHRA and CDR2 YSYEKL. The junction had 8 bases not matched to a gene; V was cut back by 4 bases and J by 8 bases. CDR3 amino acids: CASSRSGQGNYSPLHF. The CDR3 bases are TGCGCCAGCAGCCGGTCGGGACAGGGGAATTATTCACCCCTCCACTTT.

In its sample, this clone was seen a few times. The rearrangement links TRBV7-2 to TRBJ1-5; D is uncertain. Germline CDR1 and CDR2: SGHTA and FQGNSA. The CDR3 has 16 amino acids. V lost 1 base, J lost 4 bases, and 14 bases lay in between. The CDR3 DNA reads TGTGCCAGCAGCTTAGAGGGTTCTTCGGGGAATCAGCCCCAGCATTTT. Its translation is CASSLEGSSGNQPQHF.

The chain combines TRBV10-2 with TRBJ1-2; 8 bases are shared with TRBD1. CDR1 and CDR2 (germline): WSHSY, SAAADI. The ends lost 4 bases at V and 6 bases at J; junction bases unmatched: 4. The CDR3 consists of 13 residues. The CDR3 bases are TGCGCCAGCAGTGTCCCAGGGGGCCATGGCTACACCTTC. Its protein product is CASSVPGGHGYTF.

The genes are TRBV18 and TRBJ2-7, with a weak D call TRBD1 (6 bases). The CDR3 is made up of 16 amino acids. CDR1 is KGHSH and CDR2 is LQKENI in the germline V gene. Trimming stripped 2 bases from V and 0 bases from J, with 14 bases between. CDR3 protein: CASSPTWDTSSYEQYF. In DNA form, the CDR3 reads TGTGCCAGCTCACCAACATGGGACACAAGCTCCTACGAGCAGTACTTC.

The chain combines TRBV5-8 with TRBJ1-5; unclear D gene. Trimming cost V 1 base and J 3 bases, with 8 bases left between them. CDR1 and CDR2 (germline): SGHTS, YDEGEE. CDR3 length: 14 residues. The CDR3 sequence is CASSLWGDNQPQHF. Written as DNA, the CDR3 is TGTGCCAGCAGCTTGTGGGGAGACAATCAGCCCCAGCATTTT.

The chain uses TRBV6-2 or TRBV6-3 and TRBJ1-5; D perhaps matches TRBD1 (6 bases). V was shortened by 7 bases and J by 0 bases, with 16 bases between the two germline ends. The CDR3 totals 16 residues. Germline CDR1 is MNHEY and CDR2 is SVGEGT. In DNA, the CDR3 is TGTGCCAGCACCCCCCCGGGGGGGCTTAGCAATCAGCCCCAGCATTTT. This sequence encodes CASTPPGGLSNQPQHF.

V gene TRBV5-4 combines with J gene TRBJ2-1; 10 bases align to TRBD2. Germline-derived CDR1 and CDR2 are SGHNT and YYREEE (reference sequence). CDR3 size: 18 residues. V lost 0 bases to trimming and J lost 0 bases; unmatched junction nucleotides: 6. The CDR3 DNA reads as TGTGCCAGCAGCTTGGGCCTAGCGGGGGCCTCCTCCTACAATGAGCAGTTCTTC. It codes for CASSLGLAGASSYNEQFF.

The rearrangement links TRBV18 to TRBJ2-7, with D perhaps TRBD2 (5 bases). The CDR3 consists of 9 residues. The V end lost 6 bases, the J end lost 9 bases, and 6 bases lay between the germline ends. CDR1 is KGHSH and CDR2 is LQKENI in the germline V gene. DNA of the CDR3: TGTGCCAGCTCCGGGATGCAGTACGTC. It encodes CASSGMQYV.

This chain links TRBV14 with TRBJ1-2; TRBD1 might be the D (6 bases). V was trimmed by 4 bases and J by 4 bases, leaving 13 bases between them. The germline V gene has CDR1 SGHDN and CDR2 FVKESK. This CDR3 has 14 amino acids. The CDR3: CASSPKTGFYGYTF. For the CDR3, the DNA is TGTGCCAGCAGCCCGAAAACAGGGTTCTATGGCTACACCTTC. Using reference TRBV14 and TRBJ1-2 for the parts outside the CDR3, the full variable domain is EAGVTQFPSHSVIEKGQTVTLRCDPISGHDNLYWYRRVMGKEIKFLLHFVKESKQDESGMPNNRFLAERTGGTYSTLKVQPAELEDSGVYFCASSPKTGFYGYTFGSGTRLTVV.

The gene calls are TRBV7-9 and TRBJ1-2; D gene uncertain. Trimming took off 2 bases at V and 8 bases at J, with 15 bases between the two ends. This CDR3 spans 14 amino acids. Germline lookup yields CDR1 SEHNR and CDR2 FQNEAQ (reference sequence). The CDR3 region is CASSLTTGSDGYTF. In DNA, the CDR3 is TGTGCCAGCAGCTTAACGACCGGGAGCGACGGCTACACCTTC.

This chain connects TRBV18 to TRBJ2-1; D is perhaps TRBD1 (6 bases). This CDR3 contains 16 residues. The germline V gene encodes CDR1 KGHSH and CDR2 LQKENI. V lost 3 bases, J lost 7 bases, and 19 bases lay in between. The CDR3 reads CASSPSRAQGTNEQFF. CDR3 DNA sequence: TGTGCCAGCTCACCCTCCAGGGCTCAGGGGACAAATGAGCAGTTCTTC.

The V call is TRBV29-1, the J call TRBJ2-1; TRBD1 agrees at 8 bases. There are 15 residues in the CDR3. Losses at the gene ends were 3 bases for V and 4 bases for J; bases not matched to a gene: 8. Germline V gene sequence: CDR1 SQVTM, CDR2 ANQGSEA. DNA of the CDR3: TGCAGCGTTGACTATAGCAGGGGGCGATACAATGAGCAGTTCTTC. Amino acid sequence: CSVDYSRGRYNEQFF.

This CDR3 is CASSERGSDGYTF. The CDR3 nucleotides read TGTGCCAGCAGCGAGAGAGGGTCGGATGGCTACACCTTC. The chain has TRBV27 and TRBJ1-2; D remains ambiguous. The CDR3 runs 13 residues. Germline CDR1 reads MNHEY; CDR2 reads SMNVEV (reference sequence). With 6 bases removed from V and 6 bases from J, the gap between germline ends came to 14 bases.

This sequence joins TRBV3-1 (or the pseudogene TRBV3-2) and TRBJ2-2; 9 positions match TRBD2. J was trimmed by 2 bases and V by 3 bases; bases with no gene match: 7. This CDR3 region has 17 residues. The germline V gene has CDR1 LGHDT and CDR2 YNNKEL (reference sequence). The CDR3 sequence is CASSQGSGGRNTGELFF. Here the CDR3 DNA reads TGTGCCAGCAGCCAGGGTAGCGGGGGACGAAACACCGGGGAGCTGTTTTTT.

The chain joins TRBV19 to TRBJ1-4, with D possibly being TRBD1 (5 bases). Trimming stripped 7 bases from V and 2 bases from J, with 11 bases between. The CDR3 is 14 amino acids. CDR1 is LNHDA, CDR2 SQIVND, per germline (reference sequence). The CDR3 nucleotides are TGTGCCAGTACGACGGAGGGGACTAATGAAAAACTGTTTTTT. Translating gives CASTTEGTNEKLFF. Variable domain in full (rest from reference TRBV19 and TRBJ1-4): DGGITQSPKYLFRKEGQNVTLSCEQNLNHDAMYWYRQDPGQGLRLIYYSQIVNDFQKGDIAEGYSVSREKKESFPLTVTSAQKNPTAFYLCASTTEGTNEKLFFGSGTQLSVL.

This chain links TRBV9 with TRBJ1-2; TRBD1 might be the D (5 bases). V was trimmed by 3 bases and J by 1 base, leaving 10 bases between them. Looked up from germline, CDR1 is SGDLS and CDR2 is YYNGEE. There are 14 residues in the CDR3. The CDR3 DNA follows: TGTGCCAGCAGCGCTCGGGACTTTAACTATGGCTACACCTTC. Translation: CASSARDFNYGYTF.